This T cell receptor beta chain was profiled in a study of cytomegalovirus exposure and HLA in healthy donors. Germline CDR1 DFQATT, CDR2 SNEGSKA (reference sequence). Trimming took 5 bases from V and 5 from J, leaving 9 bases between them. The CDR3 extends over 11 amino acids. The PCR was carried out with 60 Vbeta primers and 13 Jbeta primers. Profiling relied on immunoSEQ multiplex PCR, and the TCRdb table lists in-frame clones only, not all of them. The sample has roughly 130,000 clones; roughly 62% are singletons. The specimen was PBMCs. V is TRBV20-1 and J is TRBJ2-5; no reliable D call. This receptor was identified in a man aged 25-45 years in good health and CMV-seropositive. CDR3: CSAEERETQYF. The CDR3 region has the DNA TGCAGTGCTGAAGAGAGGGAGACCCAGTACTTC.